This TCR beta chain was retrieved from a study of B cell selection in AIRE deficiency. The sorted conventional CD4 T cells were gated as CD4+CD127+. Overall study findings and caveats: Of some 3,900 shared Treg TCRbeta sequences, roughly 32% were healthy-donor-only and over 9% patient-only. AIRE-deficient Tconv and Treg repertoires matched healthy donors in TCRBV, CDR3 length, diversity. Patient Tconv cells held 30% to 35% of Treg sequences shared by healthy donors. CDR3s were shorter in shared Treg sequences, reflecting few non-templated nucleotide insertions.

Clones were sequenced by immunoSEQ multiplex PCR, and TCRdb holds only the in-frame ones, with some missing. The data show 20,000 to 30,000 clones, roughly 95% seen once. The CDR3 sequence is 16 residues long. Trimming stripped 1 base from V and 0 bases from J, with 11 bases between. The germline gives CDR1 MGHRA, CDR2 YSYEKL. Notes on this clone: What it binds is unknown.

V is TRBV4-1 and J is TRBJ2-3, with D hard to call. This receptor was taken from a human donor in good health. The sample consisted of CD4+CD127+ conventional T cells sorted from PBMCs. The DNA of the CDR3 is TGCGCCAGCAGCCAAGCTACAGTTTCTAGCACAGATACGCAGTATTTT. Residues: CASSQATVSSTDTQYF.